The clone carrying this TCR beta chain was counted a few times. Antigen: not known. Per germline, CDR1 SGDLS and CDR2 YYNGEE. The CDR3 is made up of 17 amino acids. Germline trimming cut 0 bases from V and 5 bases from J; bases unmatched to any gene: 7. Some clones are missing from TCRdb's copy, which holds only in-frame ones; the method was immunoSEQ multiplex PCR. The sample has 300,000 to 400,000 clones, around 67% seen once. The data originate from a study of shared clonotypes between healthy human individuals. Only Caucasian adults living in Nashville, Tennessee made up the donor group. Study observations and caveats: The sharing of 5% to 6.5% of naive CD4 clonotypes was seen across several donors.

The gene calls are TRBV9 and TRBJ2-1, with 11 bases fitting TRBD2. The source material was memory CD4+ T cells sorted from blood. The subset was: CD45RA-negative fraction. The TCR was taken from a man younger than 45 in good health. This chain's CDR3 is CASSVALAGGPDNEQFF. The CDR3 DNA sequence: TGTGCCAGCAGCGTAGCCTTAGCGGGAGGGCCTGACAATGAGCAGTTCTTC. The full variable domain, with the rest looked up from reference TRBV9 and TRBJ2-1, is DSGVTQTPKHLITATGQRVTLRCSPRSGDLSVYWYQQSLDQGLQFLIQYYNGEERAKGNILERFSAQQFPDLHSELNLSSLELGDSALYFCASSVALAGGPDNEQFFGPGTRLTVL.